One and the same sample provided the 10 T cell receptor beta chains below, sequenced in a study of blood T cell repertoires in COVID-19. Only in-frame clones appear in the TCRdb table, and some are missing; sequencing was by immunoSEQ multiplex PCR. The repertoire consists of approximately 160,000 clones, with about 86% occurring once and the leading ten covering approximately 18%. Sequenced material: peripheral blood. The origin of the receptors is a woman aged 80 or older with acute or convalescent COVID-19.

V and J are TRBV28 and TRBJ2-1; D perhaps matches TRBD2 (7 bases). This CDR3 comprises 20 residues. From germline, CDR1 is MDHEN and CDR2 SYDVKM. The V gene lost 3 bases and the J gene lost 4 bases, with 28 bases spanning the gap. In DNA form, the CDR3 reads TGTGCCAGCAGTTTCCCTACATCCCAGGGGCTAGCGGAGTATTACAATGAGCAGTTCTTC. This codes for CASSFPTSQGLAEYYNEQFF.

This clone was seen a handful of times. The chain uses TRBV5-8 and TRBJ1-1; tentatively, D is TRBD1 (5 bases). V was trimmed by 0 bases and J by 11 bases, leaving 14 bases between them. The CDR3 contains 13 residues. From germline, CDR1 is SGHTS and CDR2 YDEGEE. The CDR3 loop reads CASSLGYAGGAFF. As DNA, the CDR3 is TGTGCCAGCAGCTTGGGATACGCCGGGGGGGCTTTCTTT. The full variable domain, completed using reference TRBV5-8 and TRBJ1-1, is EAGVTQSPTHLIKTRGQQATLRCSPISGHTSVYWYQQALGLGLQFLLWYDEGEERNRGNFPPRFSGRQFPNYSSELNVNALELEDSALYLCASSLGYAGGAFFGQGTRLTVV.

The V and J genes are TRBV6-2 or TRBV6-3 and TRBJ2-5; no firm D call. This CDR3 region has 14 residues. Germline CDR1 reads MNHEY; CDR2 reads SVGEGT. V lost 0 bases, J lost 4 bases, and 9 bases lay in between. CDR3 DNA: TGTGCCAGCAGTTACTCGAAAGTACTAGAGACCCAGTACTTC. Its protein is CASSYSKVLETQYF.

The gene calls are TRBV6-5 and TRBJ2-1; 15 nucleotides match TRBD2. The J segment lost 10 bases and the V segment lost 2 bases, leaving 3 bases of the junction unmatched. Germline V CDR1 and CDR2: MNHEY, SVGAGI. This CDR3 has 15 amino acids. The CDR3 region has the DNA TGTGCCAGCAGTTACCCCGGGACTAGCGGGGGGGAGCAGTTCTTC. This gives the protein CASSYPGTSGGEQFF.

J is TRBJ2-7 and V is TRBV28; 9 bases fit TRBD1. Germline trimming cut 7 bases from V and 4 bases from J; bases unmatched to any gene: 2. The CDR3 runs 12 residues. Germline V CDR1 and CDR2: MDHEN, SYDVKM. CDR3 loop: CASNRGRYEQYF. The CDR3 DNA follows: TGTGCCAGCAACAGGGGGCGGTACGAGCAGTACTTC. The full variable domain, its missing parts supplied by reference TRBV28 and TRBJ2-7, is DVKVTQSSRYLVKRTGEKVFLECVQDMDHENMFWYRQDPGLGLRLIYFSYDVKMKEKGDIPEGYSVSREKKERFSLILESASTNQTSMYLCASNRGRYEQYFGPGTRLTVT.

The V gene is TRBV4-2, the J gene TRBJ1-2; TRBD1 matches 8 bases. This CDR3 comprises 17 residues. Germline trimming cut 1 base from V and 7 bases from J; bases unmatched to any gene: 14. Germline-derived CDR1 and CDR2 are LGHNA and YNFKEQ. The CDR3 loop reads CASSQGFGGQGASGYTF. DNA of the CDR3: TGTGCCAGCAGCCAAGGATTCGGTGGGCAGGGGGCAAGTGGCTACACCTTC.

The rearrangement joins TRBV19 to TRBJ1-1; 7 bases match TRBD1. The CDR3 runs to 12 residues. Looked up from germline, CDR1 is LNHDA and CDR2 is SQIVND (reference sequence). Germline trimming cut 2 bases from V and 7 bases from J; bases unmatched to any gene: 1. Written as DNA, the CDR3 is TGTGCCAGTAGTATAAACAGGGGTGAAGCTTTCTTT. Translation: CASSINRGEAFF.

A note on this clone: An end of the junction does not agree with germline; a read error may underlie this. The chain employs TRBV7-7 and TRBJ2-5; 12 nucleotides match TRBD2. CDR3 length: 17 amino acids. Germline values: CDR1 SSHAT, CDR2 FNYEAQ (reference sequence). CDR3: CASSSLGLAGGQETQYF. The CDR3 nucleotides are TGTGCTAGCAGCTCCCTAGGCCTAGCGGGGGGGCAAGAGACCCAGTACTTC.

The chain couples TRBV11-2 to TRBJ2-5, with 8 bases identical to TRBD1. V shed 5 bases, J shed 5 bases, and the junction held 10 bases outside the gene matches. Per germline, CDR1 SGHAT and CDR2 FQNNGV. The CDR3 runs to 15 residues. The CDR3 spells CASSQRDRGWETQYF. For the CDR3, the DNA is TGTGCCAGCAGCCAACGAGACAGGGGTTGGGAGACCCAGTACTTC.

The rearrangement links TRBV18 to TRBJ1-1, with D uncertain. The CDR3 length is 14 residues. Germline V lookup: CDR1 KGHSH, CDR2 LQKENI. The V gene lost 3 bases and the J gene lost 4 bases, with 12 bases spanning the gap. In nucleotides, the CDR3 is TGTGCCAGCTCACCGGGGAGACGGGTCACTGAAGCTTTCTTT. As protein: CASSPGRRVTEAFF.